These 26 T cell receptor beta chains were all obtained from the same sample, sequenced in a study of control samples from healthy donors and cancer patients. Profiled with immunoSEQ multiplex PCR; TCRdb holds only in-frame clones, not every one. The sample includes 100,000 to 150,000 clones, around 90% of them seen just once. Sample: blood. All receptors come from a man in his late teens or twenties in good health.

The chain employs TRBV19 and TRBJ1-3; TRBD1 agrees at 8 bases. Trimming at V came to 7 bases and at J to 0 bases, leaving 5 bases not matched to a gene. CDR3 length: 15 residues. Per germline, CDR1 LNHDA and CDR2 SQIVND (reference sequence). The CDR3 DNA is TGTGCCAGTACGGACCAGGGGGCCTCTGGAAACACCATATATTTT. It codes for CASTDQGASGNTIYF.

With regard to this clone: The same CDR3 can be traced to other DNA sequences in this sample. This chain uses TRBV2 with TRBJ1-3; D might be TRBD1 (6 bases). Germline V lookup: CDR1 SNHLY, CDR2 FYNNEI. The CDR3 has 14 amino acids. V was cut by 6 bases and J by 0 bases, with 9 bases left in between. CDR3 residues: CASSGQRSGNTIYF. CDR3 bases: TGTGCCAGCAGCGGACAGCGCTCTGGAAACACCATATATTTT.

This rearrangement joins TRBV6-1 to TRBJ2-1; perhaps TRBD1 as D (6 bases). CDR3 length equals 15 residues. Trimming pared 2 bases from V and 2 bases from J, leaving 10 bases between. Germline V gives CDR1 MNHNS, CDR2 SASEGT. CDR3 bases: TGTGCCAGCAGTGAACGGCAGGGGACCTACAATGAGCAGTTCTTC. Its translation: CASSERQGTYNEQFF.

This clone was seen more than once but under ten times. The chain couples TRBV9 to TRBJ1-5; D gene ambiguous. Trimming took off 3 bases at V and 3 bases at J, with 7 bases between the two ends. CDR1 is SGDLS, CDR2 YYNGEE, per germline. This CDR3 region has 13 residues. The CDR3: CASSASPNQPQHF. Here the CDR3 DNA reads TGTGCCAGCAGCGCGTCCCCCAATCAGCCCCAGCATTTT.

This chain connects TRBV19 to TRBJ1-5; no clear D. Germline-derived CDR1 and CDR2 are LNHDA and SQIVND (reference sequence). The V end was cut by 3 bases, the J end by 4 bases, with 16 bases between. The CDR3 consists of 16 residues. The CDR3 loop reads CASSIISLLRNQPQHF. CDR3 in DNA: TGTGCCAGTAGTATCATTTCCCTCCTGAGGAATCAGCCCCAGCATTTT.

This clone was picked up one time. The chain links TRBV9 to TRBJ2-2; 10 nucleotides agree with TRBD1. The trim removed 3 bases at V and 2 bases at J, leaving 1 base unmatched. Germline lookup yields CDR1 SGDLS and CDR2 YYNGEE. This CDR3 is built from 15 residues. The CDR3 DNA follows: TGTGCCAGCAGCGCGACAGGGGGCAACACCGGGGAGCTGTTTTTT. Protein: CASSATGGNTGELFF.

CDR3 protein: CASSYSIRAMDSNQPQHF. CDR3 sequence (DNA): TGTGCCAGCAGTTACTCGATCCGGGCCATGGATAGCAATCAGCCCCAGCATTTT. This chain joins TRBV6-2 or TRBV6-3 and TRBJ1-5, with D uncertain. The V gene's germline CDR1 is MNHEY and CDR2 SVGEGT. The CDR3 runs to 18 residues. Trimming took off 0 bases at V and 0 bases at J, with 15 bases between the two ends.

This sequence joins TRBV3-1 (or the pseudogene TRBV3-2) and TRBJ2-1; no definite D call. The CDR3 covers 11 residues. Germline CDR1 is LGHDT and CDR2 is YNNKEL (reference sequence). V was shortened by 3 bases and J by 6 bases, with 3 bases between the two germline ends. CDR3 residues: CASSHLNEQFF. In nucleotides, the CDR3 is TGTGCCAGCAGCCACCTCAATGAGCAGTTCTTC.

The rearrangement links TRBV29-1 to TRBJ1-1; the D is unclear. The CDR3 is 12 residues long. Germline lookup yields CDR1 SQVTM and CDR2 ANQGSEA. V was shortened by 3 bases and J by 5 bases, with 10 bases between the two germline ends. The DNA of the CDR3 is TGCAGCGTTGATAGGTCGGGAACTGAAGCTTTCTTT. Translating it yields CSVDRSGTEAFF.

The chain links TRBV11-2 to TRBJ2-7; D perhaps matches TRBD2 (6 bases). This CDR3 contains 13 residues. V was cut by 1 base and J by 6 bases, with 10 bases left in between. CDR1 is SGHAT, CDR2 FQNNGV, per germline. The CDR3 DNA follows: TGTGCCAGCAGCTTAGGCGGGGCGGGCGAGCAGTACTTC. As protein: CASSLGGAGEQYF.

The V gene is TRBV7-9, the J gene TRBJ1-2; no reliable D call. There are 16 residues in the CDR3. V was clipped by 3 bases and J by 4 bases, with 18 bases between them. The V gene's germline CDR1 is SEHNR and CDR2 FQNEAQ (reference sequence). CDR3 bases: TGTGCCAGCAGCTTCGGAGAAGGCCGTCTGATCTATGGCTACACCTTC. Its translation: CASSFGEGRLIYGYTF. Full variable domain (outside the CDR3, taken from reference TRBV7-9 and TRBJ1-2): DTGVSQNPRHKITKRGQNVTFRCDPISEHNRLYWYRQTLGQGPEFLTYFQNEAQLEKSRLLSDRFSAERPKGSFSTLEIQRTEQGDSAMYLCASSFGEGRLIYGYTFGSGTRLTVV.

The rearrangement uses TRBV27 and TRBJ2-1, with D unclear. The V and J ends lost 3 bases and 0 bases respectively, with 9 bases between them. CDR1 and CDR2 (germline): MNHEY, SMNVEV (reference sequence). This CDR3 has 15 amino acids. CDR3 in DNA: TGTGCCAGCAGTTTCAGGTGGGGCTCCTACAATGAGCAGTTCTTC. It is translated as CASSFRWGSYNEQFF.

This clone came up once. The chain recombines TRBV29-1 with TRBJ2-3, with D unresolved. Germline V gene lookup returns CDR1 SQVTM and CDR2 ANQGSEA. The ends were cut back, 6 bases at V and 0 bases at J, with 10 bases in the middle. This CDR3 comprises 13 residues. CDR3 nucleotides: TGCAGCGTCAGACATCCTAGCACAGATACGCAGTATTTT. Amino acids: CSVRHPSTDTQYF.

The chain joins TRBV24-1 to TRBJ2-2, with 11 bases fitting TRBD1. The CDR3 length is 16 residues. Germline CDR1 is KGHDR and CDR2 is SFDVKD. The V gene end was trimmed by 4 bases and the J gene end by 4 bases; junction bases not matched to a gene: 4. The CDR3 coding sequence is TGTGCCACCAGTGACCCGGGACAGGGGGTCACCGGGGAGCTGTTTTTT. This codes for CATSDPGQGVTGELFF.

The chain links TRBV5-6 to TRBJ2-2, with 7 nucleotides matching TRBD1. CDR1 and CDR2 from the germline V gene are SGHDT and YYEEEE. Trimming at V came to 4 bases and at J to 6 bases, leaving 0 bases not matched to a gene. This CDR3 spans 12 amino acids. The CDR3 coding sequence is TGTGCCAGCAGCAGGGGGCCCGGGGAGCTGTTTTTT. It yields the protein CASSRGPGELFF.

This sequence joins TRBV27 and TRBJ2-5, with no clear D. Germline assignment: CDR1 MNHEY and CDR2 SMNVEV (reference sequence). This CDR3 is built from 14 residues. Deletions cut 3 bases from V and 6 bases from J, with 14 bases between. The CDR3 DNA sequence: TGTGCCAGCAGTTTCTACCAGGACGGAAAGACCCAGTACTTC. Its translation is CASSFYQDGKTQYF.

This CDR3 reads CASSEFGYEQFF. CDR3 nucleotides: TGCGCCAGCAGCGAGTTCGGGTATGAGCAGTTCTTC. The chain uses TRBV5-1 and TRBJ2-1; no clear D gene. The germline V gene encodes CDR1 SGHRS and CDR2 YFSETQ. The V gene lost 4 bases and the J gene lost 8 bases, with 10 bases spanning the gap. The CDR3 consists of 12 residues.

This clone has a single count. V gene TRBV5-1 combines with J gene TRBJ2-1; D ambiguous. V was cut by 2 bases and J by 8 bases, with 11 bases left in between. In germline, CDR1 is SGHRS, CDR2 YFSETQ. The CDR3 spans 13 residues. The CDR3 DNA is TGCGCCAGCAGCTTCCCGACCGGCGATGAGCAGTTCTTC. It yields the protein CASSFPTGDEQFF.

V usage is TRBV10-2 and J usage is TRBJ2-1; 10 nucleotides agree with TRBD1. Germline loops: CDR1 WSHSY, CDR2 SAAADI. This CDR3 is built from 13 residues. Unmatched junction bases numbered 5, after V lost 5 bases and J lost 10 bases. CDR3 in amino acids: CASSRQGAGEQFF. The CDR3 nucleotides read TGCGCCAGCAGTAGACAGGGGGCTGGAGAGCAGTTCTTC.

The chain has TRBV3-1 (or the pseudogene TRBV3-2) and TRBJ2-7; no clear D. Germline-derived CDR1 and CDR2 are LGHDT and YNNKEL (reference sequence). V was shortened by 8 bases and J by 0 bases, with 11 bases between the two germline ends. The CDR3 runs 13 residues. CDR3 in amino acids: CASALLASYEQYF. The CDR3 DNA is TGTGCCAGCGCGTTGTTGGCCTCCTACGAGCAGTACTTC.

This chain uses TRBV2 with TRBJ2-7, with a weak D call TRBD2 (6 bases). Germline CDR1 is SNHLY and CDR2 is FYNNEI. The length of the CDR3 is 15 residues. Between the trimmed V and J ends, which lost 6 bases and 0 bases, there was a span of 15 bases. CDR3 DNA: TGTGCCAGCAGAAAACGGGACGGGAGCTCCTACGAGCAGTACTTC. Residues: CASRKRDGSSYEQYF.

In this sample, this clone turned up a few times. The V gene is TRBV14, the J gene TRBJ1-5; D gene unclear. From germline, CDR1 is SGHDN and CDR2 FVKESK. This CDR3 has 12 residues. With 2 bases removed from V and 5 bases from J, the gap between germline ends came to 4 bases. The CDR3 nucleotides read TGTGCCAGCAGCCAACTCGATCAGCCCCAGCATTTT. The encoded protein is CASSQLDQPQHF.

The chain carries TRBV18 and TRBJ2-7; D uncertain. Germline lookup yields CDR1 KGHSH and CDR2 LQKENI. With 1 base removed from V and 0 bases from J, the gap between germline ends came to 7 bases. The CDR3 is made up of 14 amino acids. This CDR3 is CASSPQDPSYEQYF. The CDR3 coding sequence is TGTGCCAGCTCACCACAGGACCCCTCCTACGAGCAGTACTTC. Variable domain in full (rest from reference TRBV18 and TRBJ2-7): NAGVMQNPRHLVRRRGQEARLRCSPMKGHSHVYWYRQLPEEGLKFMVYLQKENIIDESGMPKERFSAEFPKEGPSILRIQQVVRGDSAAYFCASSPQDPSYEQYFGPGTRLTVT.

The chain couples TRBV7-3 to TRBJ1-6; TRBD1 is a possible D gene (6 bases). The germline gives CDR1 SGHTA, CDR2 FQGTGA. Trimming left V 4 bases short and J 7 bases short, with 8 bases between. This CDR3 contains 13 residues. The CDR3 is CASSSGQNSPLHF. The DNA of the CDR3 is TGTGCCAGCAGCTCCGGACAGAATTCACCCCTCCACTTT.

This chain links TRBV7-3 with TRBJ2-6; unclear D gene. Germline V gene data show CDR1 as SGHTA and CDR2 as FQGTGA. V lost 6 bases, J lost 0 bases, and 12 bases lay in between. The CDR3 is 16 residues long. The CDR3 here is CASSRSSNSGANVLTF. The CDR3 bases are TGTGCCAGCAGTCGCTCGAGCAACTCTGGGGCCAACGTCCTGACTTTC.

The chain combines TRBV18 with TRBJ1-2; 12 positions agree with TRBD1. Trimming took 3 bases from V and 7 from J; bases not matched to a gene: 0. Germline V CDR1 and CDR2: KGHSH, LQKENI. This CDR3 contains 13 residues. In nucleotides, the CDR3 is TGTGCCAGCTCACCGGGACAGGGGGCTGGCTACACCTTC. This encodes CASSPGQGAGYTF.